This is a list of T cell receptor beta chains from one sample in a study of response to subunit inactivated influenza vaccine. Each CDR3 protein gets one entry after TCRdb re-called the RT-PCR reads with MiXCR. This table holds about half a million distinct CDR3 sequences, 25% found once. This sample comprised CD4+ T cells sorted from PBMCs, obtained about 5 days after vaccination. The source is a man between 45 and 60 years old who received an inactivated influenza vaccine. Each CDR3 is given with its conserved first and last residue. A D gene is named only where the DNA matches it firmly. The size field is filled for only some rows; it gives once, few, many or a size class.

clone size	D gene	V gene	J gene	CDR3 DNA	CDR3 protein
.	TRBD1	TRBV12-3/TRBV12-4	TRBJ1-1	TGTGCCAGCAGCGGACAGGGGGCCACTGAAGCTTTCTTT	CASSGQGATEAFF
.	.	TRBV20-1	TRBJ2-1	TGCAGTGCTAGTAGTTCAGACACCCCCCGGAATGAGCAGTTCTTC	CSASSSDTPRNEQFF
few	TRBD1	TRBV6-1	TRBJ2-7	TGTGCCAGCTGGACAGGGGTGAGGGGCGAGCAGTACTTC	CASWTGVRGEQYF
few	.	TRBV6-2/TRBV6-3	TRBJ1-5	TGTGCCAGCAGTTACCTCGGCAGGGTGAATCAGCCCCAGCATTTT	CASSYLGRVNQPQHF
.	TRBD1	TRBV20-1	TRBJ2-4	TGCAGTGCTAGACCCGGGACAGGGTCCATTCAGTACTTC	CSARPGTGSIQYF
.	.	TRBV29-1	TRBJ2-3	TGCAGCGCCCAATACAGGGCCACAGATACGCAGTATTTT	CSAQYRATDTQYF
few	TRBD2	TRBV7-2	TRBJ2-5	TGTGCCAGCAGCTACCGACCGGGGGGGCCGGGGGAGACCCAGTACTTC	CASSYRPGGPGETQYF
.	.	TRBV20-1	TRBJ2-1	TGCAGTGCTGTACTAGGTGCCTCCTACAATGAGCAGTTCTTC	CSAVLGASYNEQFF
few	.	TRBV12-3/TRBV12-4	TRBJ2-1	TGTGCCAGCAAATTGATCGGGTCTGGGAGAGATGAGCAGTTCTTC	CASKLIGSGRDEQFF
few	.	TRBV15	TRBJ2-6	TGTGCCACCAGAACCTCTGGGGCCAACGTCCTGACTTTC	CATRTSGANVLTF
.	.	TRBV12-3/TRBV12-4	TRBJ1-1	TGTGCCAGCAGCCCCACAGGGAGAACTGAAGCTTTCTTT	CASSPTGRTEAFF
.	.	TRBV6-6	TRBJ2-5	TGTGCCAGCAGTTACTTGGCGAGGGAGACCCAGTACTTC	CASSYLARETQYF
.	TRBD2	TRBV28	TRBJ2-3	TGTGCCAGCAGTTTATTATTAGCGGGGTCTAGCACAGATACGCAGTATTTT	CASSLLLAGSSTDTQYF
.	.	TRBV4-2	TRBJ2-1	.	CASSRFGTGSLTNEQIF
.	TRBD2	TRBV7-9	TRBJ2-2	TGTGCCAGCAGCTTAGGGACTAGCGGCGACACCGGGGAGCTGTTTTTT	CASSLGTSGDTGELFF
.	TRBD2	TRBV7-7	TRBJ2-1	TGTGCTAGCAGCCCCCAGGGCGGGGGGGGAGAGCAGTTCTTC	CASSPQGGGGEQFF
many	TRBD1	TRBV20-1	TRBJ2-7	TGCAGTGCTAGTAGGACAGGTGTGGGCTCCTACGAGCAGTACTTC	CSASRTGVGSYEQYF
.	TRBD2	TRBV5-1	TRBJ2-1	TGCGCCAGCAGCCGTTGGACTAGCGGGGCCAATGAGCAGTTCTTC	CASSRWTSGANEQFF
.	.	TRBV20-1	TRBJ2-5	TGCAGTGCCGCCCAAGGGGGAGAGACCCAGTACTTC	CSAAQGGETQYF
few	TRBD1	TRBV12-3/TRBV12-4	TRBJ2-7	TGTGCCAGCAGTTTAAGCTTGGGACAGGGTTTAGACGAGCAGTACTTC	CASSLSLGQGLDEQYF
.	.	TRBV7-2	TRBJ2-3	TGTGCCAGCAAATCACAGACCACAGATACGCAGTATTTT	CASKSQTTDTQYF
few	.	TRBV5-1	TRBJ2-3	TGCGCCAGCAGCGCCGGAAAGATAGGAGATACGCAGTATTTT	CASSAGKIGDTQYF
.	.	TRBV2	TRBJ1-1	TGTGCCAGCCGGACAATCGGGGAAGCTTTCTTT	CASRTIGEAFF
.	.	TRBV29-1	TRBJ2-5	TGCAGCACACTTGGCCACCTGAGGAGGGAGACCCAGTACTTC	CSTLGHLRRETQYF
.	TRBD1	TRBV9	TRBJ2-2	TGTGCCAGCAGCGGGGGACAGGGGAACACCGGGGAGCTGTTTTTT	CASSGGQGNTGELFF
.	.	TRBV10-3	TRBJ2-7	TGTGCCATCGGTGGCGGGACCAGCTCCTACGAGCAGTACTTC	CAIGGGTSSYEQYF
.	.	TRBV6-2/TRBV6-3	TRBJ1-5	TGTGCCAGCAGTTACTCGATGAGCAATCAGCCCCAGCATTTT	CASSYSMSNQPQHF
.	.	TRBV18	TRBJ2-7	TGTGCCAGCTCTACCGGGGCCGACTACGAGCAGTACTTC	CASSTGADYEQYF
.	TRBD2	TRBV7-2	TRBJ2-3	TGTGCCAGCAGCCAGTTCCGGACTAGCGGGAAAGCAGATACGCAGTATTTT	CASSQFRTSGKADTQYF
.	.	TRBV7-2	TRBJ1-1	TGTGCCAGCAGCAACAGGGTAAAGACTGAAGCTTTCTTT	CASSNRVKTEAFF
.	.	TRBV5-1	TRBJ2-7	TGCGCCAGCAGCTTGGTCAGGGCCGACGAGCAGTACTTC	CASSLVRADEQYF
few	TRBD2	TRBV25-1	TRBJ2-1	TGTGCCAGCGGAAGCGGGAGCGTTAATGAGCAGTTCTTC	CASGSGSVNEQFF